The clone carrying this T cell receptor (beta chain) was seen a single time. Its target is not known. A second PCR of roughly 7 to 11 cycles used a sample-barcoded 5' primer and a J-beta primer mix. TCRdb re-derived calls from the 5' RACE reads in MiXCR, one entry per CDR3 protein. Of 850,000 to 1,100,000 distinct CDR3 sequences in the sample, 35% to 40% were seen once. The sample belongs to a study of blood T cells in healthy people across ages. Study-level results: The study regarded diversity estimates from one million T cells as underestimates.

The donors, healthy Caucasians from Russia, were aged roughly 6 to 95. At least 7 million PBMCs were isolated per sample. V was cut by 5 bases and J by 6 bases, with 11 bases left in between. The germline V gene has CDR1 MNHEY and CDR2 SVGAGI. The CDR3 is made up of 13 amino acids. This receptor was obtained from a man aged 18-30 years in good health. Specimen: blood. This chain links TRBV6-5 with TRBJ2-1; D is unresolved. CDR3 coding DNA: TGTGCCAGCAGTCCGGTCGGTTCCAATGAGCAGTTCTTC. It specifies CASSPVGSNEQFF.